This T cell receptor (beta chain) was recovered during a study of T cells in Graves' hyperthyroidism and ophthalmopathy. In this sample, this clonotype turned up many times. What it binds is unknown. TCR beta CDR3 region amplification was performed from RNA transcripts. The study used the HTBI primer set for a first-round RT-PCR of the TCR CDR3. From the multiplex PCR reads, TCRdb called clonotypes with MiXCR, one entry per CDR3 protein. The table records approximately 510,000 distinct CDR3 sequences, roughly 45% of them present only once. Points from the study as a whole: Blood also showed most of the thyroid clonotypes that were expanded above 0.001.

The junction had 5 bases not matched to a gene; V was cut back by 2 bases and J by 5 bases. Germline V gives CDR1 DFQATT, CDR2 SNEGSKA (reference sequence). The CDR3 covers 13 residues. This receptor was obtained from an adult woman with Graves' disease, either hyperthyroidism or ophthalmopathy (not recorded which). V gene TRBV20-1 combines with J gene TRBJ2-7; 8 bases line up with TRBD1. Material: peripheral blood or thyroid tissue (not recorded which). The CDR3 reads CSARQGATDEQYF. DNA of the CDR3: TGCAGTGCTAGACAGGGGGCAACAGACGAGCAGTACTTC.